A selection of T cell receptor beta chains follows, all from one sample in a study of early T cells in non-severe SARS-CoV-2 infection. TCRdb called the 5' RACE reads again in MiXCR, with one record for every CDR3 protein. The table has some 87,000 distinct CDR3 sequences, roughly 13% seen once; the top ten hold more than 1.2%. The sequenced material came from whole blood. The source of these receptors is an adult who was a healthcare worker with PCR-confirmed SARS-CoV-2 infection or an uninfected control (not recorded which). Each CDR3 is given with its conserved first and last residue. A D gene is named only where the DNA matches it firmly. Not all rows give a size; the values are once, few, many and, for expanded clones, a class.

j_call,clone_size,d_call,v_call,cdr3_aa,cdr3_nt
TRBJ2-3,.,.,TRBV7-9,CASSLATSMDTQYF,TGTGCCAGCAGCTTAGCCACGAGTATGGATACGCAGTATTTT
TRBJ2-6,.,.,TRBV7-2,CASSSRQARTGANVLTF,TGTGCCAGCAGCTCCCGACAGGCCCGAACTGGGGCCAACGTCCTGACTTTC
TRBJ2-7,.,.,TRBV6-5,CASSYSASGGYEQYF,TGTGCCAGCAGTTACTCAGCTAGTGGCGGCTACGAGCAGTACTTC
TRBJ2-5,few,.,TRBV25-1,CASSEDWRTQYF,TGTGCCAGCAGTGAAGATTGGAGGACCCAGTACTTC
TRBJ1-6,.,.,TRBV6-2/TRBV6-3,CASATVGVSPLHF,TGTGCCAGCGCTACCGTTGGGGTATCACCCCTCCACTTT
TRBJ2-7,few,TRBD1,TRBV5-1,CASSLNVAGGEQYF,TGCGCCAGCAGCTTGAACGTCGCAGGGGGCGAGCAGTACTTC
TRBJ1-4,few,.,TRBV7-9,CASSPGTLVSNEKLFF,TGTGCCAGCAGCCCAGGGACGCTAGTCTCTAATGAAAAACTGTTTTTT
TRBJ1-5,many,.,TRBV5-6,CASSLGRADSNQPQHF,TGTGCCAGCAGCTTGGGAAGGGCGGATAGCAATCAGCCCCAGCATTTT
TRBJ2-2,many,TRBD2,TRBV7-2,CASRPGTSNGELFF,TGTGCCAGCAGGCCCGGGACTAGCAACGGGGAGCTGTTTTTT
TRBJ2-3,.,.,TRBV11-2,CASRGTGGITQYF,TGTGCCAGCAGGGGGACCGGAGGAATAACGCAGTATTTT
TRBJ2-7,many,.,TRBV2,CASRGVGTVYEQYF,TGTGCCAGCAGGGGGGTCGGGACCGTTTACGAGCAGTACTTC
TRBJ2-4,.,.,TRBV9,CASSVGPGAYIQYF,TGTGCCAGCAGCGTTGGCCCGGGCGCCTACATTCAGTACTTC
TRBJ1-1,few,.,TRBV5-1,CASSLAGQANTEAFF,TGCGCCAGCAGCTTGGCCGGCCAAGCGAACACTGAAGCTTTCTTT
TRBJ2-3,few,.,TRBV4-2,CASSQGAQIRKTDTQYF,TGTGCCAGCAGCCAAGGGGCACAGATACGGAAAACAGATACGCAGTATTTT
TRBJ2-5,few,.,TRBV11-3,CASSLGQALQETQYF,TGTGCCAGCAGCTTAGGACAGGCCCTTCAAGAGACCCAGTACTTC
TRBJ2-3,.,.,TRBV2,CASRRTGLNHTDTQYF,TGTGCCAGCAGGAGGACGGGCCTTAACCACACAGATACGCAGTATTTT
TRBJ1-4,many,.,TRBV5-4,CASSFGGQNEKLFF,TGTGCCAGCAGCTTCGGTGGGCAGAATGAAAAACTGTTTTTT
TRBJ1-1,many,TRBD1,TRBV20-1,CSAAPTGVKNTEAFF,TGCAGTGCCGCCCCCACAGGGGTCAAGAACACTGAAGCTTTCTTT
TRBJ1-2,few,.,TRBV7-2,CASSSRVWYGYTF,TGTGCCAGCAGCTCCAGGGTTTGGTATGGCTACACCTTC
TRBJ2-1,few,TRBD2,TRBV20-1,CSARGGLAGPEQFF,TGCAGTGCTAGAGGGGGACTAGCGGGGCCTGAGCAGTTCTTC
TRBJ1-4,many,TRBD1,TRBV20-1,CSASGGAGANEKLFF,TGCAGTGCTTCAGGGGGCGCGGGGGCTAATGAAAAACTGTTTTTT
TRBJ1-2,many,.,TRBV18,CASSLNRENYGYTF,TGTGCCAGCTCCCTTAACAGGGAAAACTATGGCTACACCTTC
TRBJ1-2,few,.,TRBV7-9,CASSPQGIANYGYTF,TGTGCCAGCAGCCCCCAGGGTATAGCTAACTATGGCTACACCTTC